This T cell receptor beta chain was obtained from a study of identical twins. TCRdb used MiXCR to reprocess the 5' RACE reads, holding one entry per CDR3 protein. Among 1,800,000 or so distinct CDR3 sequences, less than 35% were seen once, and the ten largest hold around 0.25%. Looked up from germline, CDR1 is MGHRA and CDR2 is YSYEKL. The V end lost 1 base, the J end lost 2 bases, and 11 bases lay between the germline ends. This CDR3 has 15 amino acids. This clonotype showed up just a few times. The chain joins TRBV4-1 to TRBJ2-5; a weak D match, TRBD1 (6 bases). Sequenced sample: cord blood. The sequence came from a newborn girl in good health. DNA of the CDR3: TGCGCCAGCAGCCAAGTGGAAGGGGGACAAGAGACCCAGTACTTC. This translates into CASSQVEGGQETQYF.